This is a list of T cell receptor beta chains from one sample in a study of identical twins. TCRdb used MiXCR to reprocess the 5' RACE reads, holding one entry per CDR3 protein. The sample lists some 570,000 distinct CDR3 sequences, approximately 20% occurring once. A further study also used this sample, focusing on yellow fever vaccine responses in identical twins.

The sequenced sample consisted of CD4+ T cells sorted from blood. Source of these receptors: a woman aged 18-29 years in good health. Each CDR3 is given with its conserved first and last residue. A D gene is named only where the DNA matches it firmly. Expanded clones get a size class; other rows say once, few or many, or leave the size out.

TRBV20-1	.	.	TRBJ2-5	TGCAGTGCTGCCCCGACAGTATTCGGGACCCAGTACTTC	CSAAPTVFGTQYF
TRBV7-8	many	.	TRBJ1-1	TGTGCCAGCAGCTTATGGGAGAACACTGAAGCTTTCTTT	CASSLWENTEAFF
TRBV2	few	.	TRBJ2-2	TGTGCCAGCAGTGGCGAGCATCCGAACACCGGGGAGCTGTTTTTT	CASSGEHPNTGELFF
TRBV28	.	TRBD1	TRBJ2-5	TGTGCCAGCAGTTTAAGGGACAGGGGCTATTGGACCCAGTACTTC	CASSLRDRGYWTQYF
TRBV6-1	.	.	TRBJ2-7	TGTGCCAGCAGGCTACAGGAGGGGGGCTACGAGCAGTACTTC	CASRLQEGGYEQYF
TRBV5-6	few	.	TRBJ2-2	TGTGCCAGCGGCGGGGTCCACATGGGGGAAAGGGAGCTGTTTTTT	CASGGVHMGERELFF
TRBV27	.	TRBD2	TRBJ2-5	TGTGCCAGCAGTGCACGAGCGGGAGGCGTCCAAGAGACCCAGTACTTC	CASSARAGGVQETQYF
TRBV11-3	once	.	TRBJ2-3	TGTGCCAGCAGCGGGCTAGCCGGGGATACGCAGTATTTT	CASSGLAGDTQYF
TRBV7-9	.	.	TRBJ1-5	TGTGCCAGCAGCTCACACAGGGCGGGCAATCAGCCCCAGCATTTT	CASSSHRAGNQPQHF
TRBV29-1	.	.	TRBJ1-1	TGCAGCGTTGACTCGGGGCTGAACACTGAAGCTTTCTTT	CSVDSGLNTEAFF
TRBV3-1	.	TRBD2	TRBJ2-6	TGTGCCAGCAGCCAAGCCCGACTAGCGGGGTGGGGGGCCAACGTCCTGACTTTC	CASSQARLAGWGANVLTF
TRBV10-3	.	.	TRBJ2-7	TGTGCCATCAGTGAGCCAGGGTTTGGCCACGAGCAGTACTTC	CAISEPGFGHEQYF
TRBV28	.	TRBD2	TRBJ2-7	TGTGCCAGCAGCCCTAGCGGGGTGTCGGGGGCGCAGTACGAGCAGTACTTC	CASSPSGVSGAQYEQYF
TRBV2	few	.	TRBJ1-2	TGTGCCAGCAGTCCACAGAACTATGGCTACACCTTC	CASSPQNYGYTF
TRBV29-1	few	TRBD1	TRBJ2-2	TGCAGCGTACGACAGGGGAACGGGGAGCTGTTTTTT	CSVRQGNGELFF
TRBV7-2	few	TRBD1	TRBJ1-2	TGTGCCAGCAGCGCAGTTGCGGACAGGGGGCGAGGGTATGGCTACACCTTC	CASSAVADRGRGYGYTF
TRBV5-1	few	.	TRBJ2-3	TGCGCCAGCAGCTTGGGCTCGACGTATAGCACAGATACGCAGTATTTT	CASSLGSTYSTDTQYF
TRBV9	.	.	TRBJ1-5	TGTGCCAGCAGCGCTGACTTAAGCAATCAGCCCCAGCATTTT	CASSADLSNQPQHF
TRBV20-1	.	.	TRBJ2-1	TGCAGTGCCCCCCGACTACCGAGCTCCTACAATGAGCAGTTCTTC	CSAPRLPSSYNEQFF
TRBV5-5	.	.	TRBJ2-5	TGTGCCAGCAGCTTGATGGGTGTAGAGACCCAGTACTTC	CASSLMGVETQYF
TRBV12-3/TRBV12-4	many	.	TRBJ2-1	TGTGCCAGCAGTCCTCTCGGACCCCCCACGGGCACTGAGCAGTTCTTC	CASSPLGPPTGTEQFF
TRBV3-1	.	TRBD1	TRBJ2-7	TGTGCCAGCAGCCAAGGGACAGGAGTACCTCGAGAGCAGTACTTC	CASSQGTGVPREQYF
TRBV7-8	.	.	TRBJ1-1	TGTGCCAGCGGAGGACCGGGCGCAAACCCGGGGACTGAAGCTTTCTTT	CASGGPGANPGTEAFF
TRBV6-2/TRBV6-3	few	TRBD2	TRBJ2-1	TGTGCCAGCAGAGCCCTAGCGGGAGTGAACTATGAGCAGTTCTTC	CASRALAGVNYEQFF
TRBV3-1	.	.	TRBJ2-1	TGTGCCAGCAGCCAACCCACAACGGGTGGCAATGAGCAGTTCTTC	CASSQPTTGGNEQFF
TRBV2	.	.	TRBJ1-1	TGTGCCAGCAGTGAAGAGAGTGGAGCTTTCTTT	CASSEESGAFF
TRBV6-1	.	.	TRBJ1-2	TGTGCCAGCAGTCCGGGTCAGACCGCTAACTATGGCTACACCTTC	CASSPGQTANYGYTF
TRBV11-2	.	.	TRBJ2-3	TGTGCCAGCAGCTTAGAAAGGAGGGGCACAGATACGCAGTATTTT	CASSLERRGTDTQYF
TRBV20-1	.	.	TRBJ2-3	TGCAGTGCTAGAGATCGAGTGAGGGGCACAGATACGCAGTATTTT	CSARDRVRGTDTQYF
TRBV16	few	.	TRBJ2-7	TGTGCCAGCAGCCACAGACAGGATAGGCAGTACTTC	CASSHRQDRQYF
TRBV20-1	.	.	TRBJ1-1	TGCAGTGCACAGTCGGACAGACTGAACACTGAAGCTTTCTTT	CSAQSDRLNTEAFF
TRBV10-3	.	.	TRBJ2-1	TGTGCCATCACAGGGGAAGGTACTGAGCAGTTCTTC	CAITGEGTEQFF
TRBV18	many	TRBD1	TRBJ1-2	TGTGCCAGCTCACCGGGGCAGGGGGTCAACTATGGCTACACCTTC	CASSPGQGVNYGYTF
TRBV28	.	.	TRBJ1-1	TGTGCCAGCAGTAAAACAGGCCTCCCTGAAGCTTTCTTT	CASSKTGLPEAFF
TRBV4-1	.	.	TRBJ1-2	TGCGCCAGCAGCCAACCAACACAGGGTCTGAATGGCTACACCTTC	CASSQPTQGLNGYTF
TRBV21-1	.	.	TRBJ2-3	TGTGCCAGCGACCGGCGGGGGAATACAGATACGCAGTATTTT	CASDRRGNTDTQYF
TRBV12-3/TRBV12-4	few	.	TRBJ1-2	TGTGCCAGCAGGTACAAGGGAAACTATGGCTACACCTTC	CASRYKGNYGYTF
TRBV20-1	few	TRBD2	TRBJ2-7	TGCAGTGCTCGGACTAGCGGGTTCTACGAGCAGTACTTC	CSARTSGFYEQYF
TRBV20-1	.	.	TRBJ2-5	TGCAGTGCTAAGAGGGCCAGTTCAAAAGAGACCCAGTACTTC	CSAKRASSKETQYF
TRBV28	few	.	TRBJ2-5	TGTGCCAGCAGTTTTGAGCGGGAGACCCAGTACTTC	CASSFERETQYF
TRBV24-1	few	.	TRBJ2-1	TGTGCCACCAGTGTCCGGGCCGAGAATGAGCAGTTCTTC	CATSVRAENEQFF
TRBV18	.	.	TRBJ2-6	TGTGCCAGCTCACCACCAGGCAGGGCCCCAGTCGACCCTGGGGCCAACGTCCTGACTTTC	CASSPPGRAPVDPGANVLTF
TRBV20-1	.	TRBD2	TRBJ2-3	TGCAGTGCTAGCCCGCCGACTAGCGGACGAGATACGCAGTATTTT	CSASPPTSGRDTQYF